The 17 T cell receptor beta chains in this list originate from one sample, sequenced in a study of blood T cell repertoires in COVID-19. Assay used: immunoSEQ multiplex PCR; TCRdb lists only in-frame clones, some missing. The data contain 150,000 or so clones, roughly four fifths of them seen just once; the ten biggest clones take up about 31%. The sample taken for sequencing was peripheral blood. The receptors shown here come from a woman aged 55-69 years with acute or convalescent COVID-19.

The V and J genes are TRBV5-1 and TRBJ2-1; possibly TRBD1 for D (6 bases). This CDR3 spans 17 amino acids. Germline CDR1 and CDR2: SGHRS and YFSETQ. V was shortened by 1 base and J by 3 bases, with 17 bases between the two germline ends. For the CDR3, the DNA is TGCGCCAGCAGCTTGTTGCCTTCAGGACAGAACTACAATGAGCAGTTCTTC. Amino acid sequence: CASSLLPSGQNYNEQFF. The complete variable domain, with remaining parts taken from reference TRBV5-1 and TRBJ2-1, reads KAGVTQTPRYLIKTRGQQVTLSCSPISGHRSVSWYQQTPGQGLQFLFEYFSETQRNKGNFPGRFSGRQFSNSRSEMNVSTLELGDSALYLCASSLLPSGQNYNEQFFGPGTRLTVL.

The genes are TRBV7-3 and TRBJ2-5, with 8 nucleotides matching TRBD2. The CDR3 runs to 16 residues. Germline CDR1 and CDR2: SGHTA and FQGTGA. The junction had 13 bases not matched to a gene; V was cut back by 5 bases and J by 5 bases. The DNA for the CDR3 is TGTGCCAGCAGCCCCCCGGGGGGGAGGGTTACGGAGACCCAGTACTTC. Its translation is CASSPPGGRVTETQYF.

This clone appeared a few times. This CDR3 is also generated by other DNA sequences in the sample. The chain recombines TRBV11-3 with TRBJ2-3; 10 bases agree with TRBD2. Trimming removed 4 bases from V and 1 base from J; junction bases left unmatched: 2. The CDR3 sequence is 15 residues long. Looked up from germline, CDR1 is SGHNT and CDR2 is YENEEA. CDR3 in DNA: TGTGCCAGCAGCTCTACTAGCGGGGGCACAGATACGCAGTATTTT. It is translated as CASSSTSGGTDTQYF.

The CDR3 bases are TGTGCCAGCAGCTTAAGCAGTAATTCACCCCTCCACTTT. It translates to CASSLSSNSPLHF. V and J are TRBV7-3 and TRBJ1-6; D not certain. Germline V gene lookup returns CDR1 SGHTA and CDR2 FQGTGA. There are 13 residues in the CDR3. Trimming shortened V by 1 base and J by 6 bases, and 4 bases separated the two germline ends.

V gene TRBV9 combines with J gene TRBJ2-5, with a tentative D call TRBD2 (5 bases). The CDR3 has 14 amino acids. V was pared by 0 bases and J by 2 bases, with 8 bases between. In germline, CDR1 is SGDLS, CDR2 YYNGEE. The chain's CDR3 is CASSVAGGQETQYF. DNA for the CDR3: TGTGCCAGCAGCGTAGCGGGCGGGCAAGAGACCCAGTACTTC.

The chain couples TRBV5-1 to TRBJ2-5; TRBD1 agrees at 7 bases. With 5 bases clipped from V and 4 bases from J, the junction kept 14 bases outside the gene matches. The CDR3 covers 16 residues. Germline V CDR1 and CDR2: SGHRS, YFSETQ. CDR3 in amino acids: CASSPQPDRAGETQYF. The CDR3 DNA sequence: TGCGCCAGCAGTCCTCAACCCGACAGGGCGGGAGAGACCCAGTACTTC.

In DNA, the CDR3 is TGTGCCAGCAGCAAGACAGGGAACCAAGAGACCCAGTACTTC. Residues: CASSKTGNQETQYF. The chain employs TRBV7-9 and TRBJ2-5, with 7 bases matching TRBD1. V lost 5 bases to trimming and J lost 0 bases; unmatched junction nucleotides: 3. Germline CDR1 and CDR2: SEHNR and FQNEAQ (reference sequence). This CDR3 is built from 14 residues. The variable domain in full, with the rest retrieved from reference TRBV7-9 and TRBJ2-5, is DTGVSQNPRHKITKRGQNVTFRCDPISEHNRLYWYRQTLGQGPEFLTYFQNEAQLEKSRLLSDRFSAERPKGSFSTLEIQRTEQGDSAMYLCASSKTGNQETQYFGPGTRLLVL.

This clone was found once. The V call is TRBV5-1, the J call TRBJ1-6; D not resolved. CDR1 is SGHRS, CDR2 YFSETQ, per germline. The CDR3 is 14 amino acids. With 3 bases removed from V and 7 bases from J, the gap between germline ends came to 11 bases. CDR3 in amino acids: CASSSGLGNSPLHF. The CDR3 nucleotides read TGCGCCAGCAGCTCGGGATTGGGGAATTCACCCCTCCACTTT.

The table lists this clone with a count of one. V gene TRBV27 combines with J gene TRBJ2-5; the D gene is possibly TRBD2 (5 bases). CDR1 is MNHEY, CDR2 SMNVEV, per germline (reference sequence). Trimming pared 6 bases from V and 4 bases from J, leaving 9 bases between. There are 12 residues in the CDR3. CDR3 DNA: TGTGCCAGCAGAGGTCGGGGAGAGACCCAGTACTTC. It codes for CASRGRGETQYF.

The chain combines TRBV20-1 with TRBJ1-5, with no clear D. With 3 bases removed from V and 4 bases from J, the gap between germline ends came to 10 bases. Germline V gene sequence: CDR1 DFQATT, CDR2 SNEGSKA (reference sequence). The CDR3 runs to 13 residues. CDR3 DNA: TGCAGTGCTAGTGACTCCCAGAATCAGCCCCAGCATTTT. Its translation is CSASDSQNQPQHF.

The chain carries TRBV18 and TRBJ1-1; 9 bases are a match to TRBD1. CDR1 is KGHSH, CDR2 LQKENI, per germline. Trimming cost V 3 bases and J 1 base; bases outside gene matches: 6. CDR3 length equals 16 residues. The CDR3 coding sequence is TGTGCCAGCTCACCGCTCGGACAGGGGCCGAACACTGAAGCTTTCTTT. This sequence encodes CASSPLGQGPNTEAFF.

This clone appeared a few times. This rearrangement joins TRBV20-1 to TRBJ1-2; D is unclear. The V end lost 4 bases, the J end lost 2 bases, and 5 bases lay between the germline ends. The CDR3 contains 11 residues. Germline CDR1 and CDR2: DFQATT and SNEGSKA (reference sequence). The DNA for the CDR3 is TGCAGTGCTAAGGAGAACTATGGCTACACCTTC. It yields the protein CSAKENYGYTF.

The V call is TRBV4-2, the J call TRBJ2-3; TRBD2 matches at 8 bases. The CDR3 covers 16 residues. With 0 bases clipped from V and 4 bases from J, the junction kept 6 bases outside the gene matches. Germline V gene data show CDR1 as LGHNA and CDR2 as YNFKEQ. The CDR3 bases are TGTGCCAGCAGCCAAGAATGGTCGGGGGGGGCAGATACGCAGTATTTT. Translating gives CASSQEWSGGADTQYF.

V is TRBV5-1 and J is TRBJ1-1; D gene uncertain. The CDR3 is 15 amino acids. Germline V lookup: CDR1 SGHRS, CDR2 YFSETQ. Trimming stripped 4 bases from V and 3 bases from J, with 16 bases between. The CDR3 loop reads CASSPTKPRDTEAFF. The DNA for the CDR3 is TGCGCCAGCAGCCCGACAAAGCCGAGGGACACTGAAGCTTTCTTT.

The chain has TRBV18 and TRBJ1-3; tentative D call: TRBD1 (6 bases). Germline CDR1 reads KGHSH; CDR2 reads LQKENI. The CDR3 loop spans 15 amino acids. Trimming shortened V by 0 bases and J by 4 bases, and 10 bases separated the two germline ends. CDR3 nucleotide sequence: TGTGCCAGCTCACCACCTACAGGGCACGGAAACACCATATATTTT. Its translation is CASSPPTGHGNTIYF.

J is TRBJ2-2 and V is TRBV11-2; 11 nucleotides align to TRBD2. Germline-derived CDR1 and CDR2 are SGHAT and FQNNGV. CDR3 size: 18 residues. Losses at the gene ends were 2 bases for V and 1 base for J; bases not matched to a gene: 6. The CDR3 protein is CASSLYLAGGLNTGELFF. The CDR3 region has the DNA TGTGCCAGCAGCTTATACCTAGCGGGGGGCTTGAACACCGGGGAGCTGTTTTTT.

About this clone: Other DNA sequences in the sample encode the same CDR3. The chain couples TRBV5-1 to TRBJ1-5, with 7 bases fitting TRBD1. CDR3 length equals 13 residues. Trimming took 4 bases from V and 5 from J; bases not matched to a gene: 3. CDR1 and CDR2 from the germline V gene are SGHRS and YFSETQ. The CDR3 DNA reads TGCGCCAGCAGCCTAGACAGGGATCAGCCCCAGCATTTT. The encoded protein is CASSLDRDQPQHF.